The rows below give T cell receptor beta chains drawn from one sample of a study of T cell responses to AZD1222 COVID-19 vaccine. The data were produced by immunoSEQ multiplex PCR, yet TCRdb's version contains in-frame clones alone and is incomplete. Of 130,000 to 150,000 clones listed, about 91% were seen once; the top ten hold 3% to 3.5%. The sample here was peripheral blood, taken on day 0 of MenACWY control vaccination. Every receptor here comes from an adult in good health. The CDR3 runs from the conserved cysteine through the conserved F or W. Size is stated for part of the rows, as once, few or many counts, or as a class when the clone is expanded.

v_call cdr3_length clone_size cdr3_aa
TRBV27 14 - CASRITGAHQPQHF
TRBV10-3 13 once CAISVLGNTEAFF
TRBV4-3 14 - CASSQVGAGSPLHF
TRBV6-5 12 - CASARARTEAFF
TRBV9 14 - CASSVATGTSRLYF
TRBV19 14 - CASSMDRAGQPQHF
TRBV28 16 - CASSNSRRGYQETQYF
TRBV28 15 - CASSLPLDSQETQYF
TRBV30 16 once CAWSVDPRDRGDEQFF
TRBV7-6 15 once CASSPQGGQDTEAFF
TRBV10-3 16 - CAISESKGVGTDTQYF
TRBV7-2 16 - CASSLKVAGGRYEQYF
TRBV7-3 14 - CASSLSGRQNEQFF